This is a list of T cell receptor beta chains from one sample in a study of CD4 T cells in relation to SARS-CoV-2 and coronaviruses. The antigens of these receptors remain unknown. The data were produced by immunoSEQ multiplex PCR, yet TCRdb's version contains in-frame clones alone and is incomplete. This sample yields under 25,000 clones, of which around 76% are seen a single time; roughly 12% belongs to the top ten. Sequencing was carried out using CD4+ T cells from PBMCs, cultured in vitro. The receptors derive from a human donor in good health. CDR3s include the opening cysteine and the closing phenylalanine or tryptophan. Fields, in order: clone size, D gene, V gene, J gene, CDR3 length, CDR3 DNA, CDR3 protein. D genes are given only for firm matches. Part of the rows lack a size; the others show once, few, many or a class for expanded clones.

.	TRBD1	TRBV29-1	TRBJ2-1	20	TGCAGCGTTGAAGACCCGGGACAGGGGAGAGCGGGAGCCCCGATCTATGAGCAGTTCTTC	CSVEDPGQGRAGAPIYEQFF
once	TRBD2	TRBV15	TRBJ2-5	17	TGTGCCACCAGCAGAGCCTGGGCTAGCGGGGGAGGGGAGACCCAGTACTTC	CATSRAWASGGGETQYF
.	.	TRBV14	TRBJ2-7	11	TGTGCCAGCAGCCATACATACGAGCAGTACTTC	CASSHTYEQYF
.	.	TRBV4-1	TRBJ1-5	15	TGCGCCAGTAACCCCGTTGAGGGACCCGGTCAGCCCCAGCATTTT	CASNPVEGPGQPQHF
.	TRBD2	TRBV10-1	TRBJ2-2	15	TGCGCCAGCAGTGATCGACTAGCGGACACCGGGGAGCTGTTTTTT	CASSDRLADTGELFF
.	.	TRBV5-1	TRBJ2-7	14	TGCGCCAGCAGCTTGGGGGGGTTGGTCTACGAGCAGTACTTC	CASSLGGLVYEQYF
.	.	TRBV10-3	TRBJ2-1	14	TGTGCCACCCGAAGGGAGAGCTCCTACAATGAGCAGTTCTTC	CATRRESSYNEQFF
few	.	TRBV5-1	TRBJ1-2	13	TGCGCCAGCAGCTTGGGACGGGACTATGGCTACACCTTC	CASSLGRDYGYTF
.	TRBD1	TRBV5-1	TRBJ1-1	15	TGCGCCAGCAGCTTTGGGGACAGATTGAACACTGAAGCTTTCTTT	CASSFGDRLNTEAFF
few	TRBD1	TRBV7-8	TRBJ2-7	17	TGTGCCAGCAGCCCTGGTCGCAGGGGGAATCCCTACTACGAGCAGTACTTC	CASSPGRRGNPYYEQYF
few	TRBD1	TRBV3-1/TRBV3-2	TRBJ2-7	16	TGTGCCAGCAGTCGTGGGCTCGGACAGGGGAACTACGAGCAGTACTTC	CASSRGLGQGNYEQYF
.	.	TRBV5-1	TRBJ1-4	15	TGCGCCAGCAGCTTGGCGACAGGCATACATGAAAAACTGTTTTTT	CASSLATGIHEKLFF
.	.	TRBV5-6	TRBJ2-4	15	TGTGCCAGCAGTCGGACAGCAATAGCCAAAAACATTCAGTACTTC	CASSRTAIAKNIQYF
once	TRBD1	TRBV28	TRBJ2-6	16	TGTGCCAGCAGTAAACAGGGGGCCGCTGGGGCCAACGTCCTGACTTTC	CASSKQGAAGANVLTF
.	TRBD1	TRBV28	TRBJ2-7	12	TGTGCCAGCGGAACAGGGGATGGCGAGCAGTACTTC	CASGTGDGEQYF
few	TRBD1	TRBV10-3	TRBJ1-1	15	TGTGCCATCAGTGAAGGGGGCGGGGGGAACACTGAAGCTTTCTTT	CAISEGGGGNTEAFF
.	.	TRBV10-1	TRBJ1-1	13	TGCGCCAGCAGCCGGGACCCGAACACTGAAGCTTTCTTT	CASSRDPNTEAFF
.	.	TRBV11-2	TRBJ1-6	14	TGTGCCAGCAGCTCAGACAGGCCCAATTCACCCCTCCACTTT	CASSSDRPNSPLHF
.	.	TRBV6-5	TRBJ2-2	12	TGTGCCAGCGGGTCGAACACCGGGGAGCTGTTTTTT	CASGSNTGELFF
once	.	TRBV20-1	TRBJ2-1	15	TGCAGTGCTAGTGGAACACCCGATTCCTACAATGAGCAGTTCTTC	CSASGTPDSYNEQFF
.	.	TRBV9	TRBJ2-3	16	TGTGCCAGCAGCCCCATAGGGGGGGAGGTTTCAGATACGCAGTATTTT	CASSPIGGEVSDTQYF
.	.	TRBV24-1	TRBJ2-5	16	TGTGCCACCAGTGATCTCCGACTAGACGGTGGAGAGACCCAGTACTTC	CATSDLRLDGGETQYF
.	.	TRBV11-2	TRBJ2-5	12	TGTGCCAGCAGCTTCCGATGGGAGACCCAGTACTTC	CASSFRWETQYF
.	.	TRBV5-1	TRBJ2-1	16	TGCGCCAGCAGCTTGAGGTCACTGGGGACCGGTAATGAGCAGTTCTTC	CASSLRSLGTGNEQFF
.	.	TRBV27	TRBJ2-7	13	TGTGCCAGCAGGTCCCATAGCCGCTACGAGCAGTACTTC	CASRSHSRYEQYF
once	.	TRBV2	TRBJ2-2	13	TGTGCCAGCAGTGCTGAGGGCACCGGGGAGCTGTTTTTT	CASSAEGTGELFF
.	TRBD1	TRBV5-1	TRBJ2-1	15	TGCGCCAGCAGCCGCACCGGGACAGACTACAATGAGCAGTTCTTC	CASSRTGTDYNEQFF
.	.	TRBV19	TRBJ2-7	11	TGTGCCAGTAGGGGTGGTGACGAGCAGTACTTC	CASRGGDEQYF
.	.	TRBV5-8	TRBJ2-7	13	TGTGCCAGCAGCTTGGCCAGGGGCTACGAGCAGTACTTC	CASSLARGYEQYF
few	.	TRBV6-5	TRBJ2-1	14	TGTGCCAGCAGATCCCCGGGAGTAAACAATGAGCAGTTCTTC	CASRSPGVNNEQFF
.	.	TRBV5-1	TRBJ2-1	14	TGCGCCAGCAGCGTGACAGGGGAGGGTAATGAGCAGTTCTTC	CASSVTGEGNEQFF
.	.	TRBV19	TRBJ1-1	14	TGTGCCAGTATCCAAAGTCTCCGGGGGACTGAAGCTTTCTTT	CASIQSLRGTEAFF
.	.	TRBV14	TRBJ1-2	13	TGTGCCAGCAGCCAAGAGACCGACTATGGCTACACCTTC	CASSQETDYGYTF
.	TRBD1	TRBV5-1	TRBJ1-4	17	TGCGCCAGCAGCTTGGGAGGAACAGGGGGCCCGAGTGAAAAACTGTTTTTT	CASSLGGTGGPSEKLFF
once	.	TRBV30	TRBJ1-5	14	TGTGCCTGGAGTGTACGGTCGCGCAATCAGCCCCAGCATTTT	CAWSVRSRNQPQHF
few	TRBD1	TRBV6-6	TRBJ2-7	15	TGTGCCAGCAGTCCGTTGGACAGGGATGGCAACGAGCAGTACTTC	CASSPLDRDGNEQYF
.	.	TRBV30	TRBJ1-3	12	TGTGCCTGGAGTGTGGCTGGGGACACCATATATTTT	CAWSVAGDTIYF
few	.	TRBV24-1	TRBJ2-1	14	TGTGCCACCAGTGATGGTAATCTCTACAATGAGCAGTTCTTC	CATSDGNLYNEQFF
.	TRBD1	TRBV6-5	TRBJ2-3	15	TGTGCCAGCCACAAGGGGTCGACAGGGCTGGATACGCAGTATTTT	CASHKGSTGLDTQYF
once	.	TRBV6-1	TRBJ1-1	14	TGTGCCAGCAGTGAAGCCTACGACAGCACTGAAGCTTTCTTT	CASSEAYDSTEAFF
.	TRBD1	TRBV19	TRBJ1-2	12	TGTGCCAGTAAAGGACAGGGAGGAGGCTACACCTTC	CASKGQGGGYTF
.	TRBD1	TRBV6-1	TRBJ1-1	16	TGTGCCAGCAGTGTAATCGGACAGGGGGCGAACACTGAAGCTTTCTTT	CASSVIGQGANTEAFF
.	.	TRBV10-2	TRBJ2-7	15	TGCGCCAGCAGTGAGTCGATAGCGGAGCCGTACGAGCAGTACTTC	CASSESIAEPYEQYF
.	.	TRBV6-4	TRBJ2-2	15	TGTGCCAGCAGTCCGACAGGGACTTACCCCGGGGAGCTGTTTTTT	CASSPTGTYPGELFF
.	.	TRBV30	TRBJ2-7	11	TGTGCCGGACGGAGCTCCTACGAGCAGTACTTC	CAGRSSYEQYF
.	.	TRBV7-3	TRBJ2-4	12	TGTGCCAACCGGATAGCCAAAAACATTCAGTACTTC	CANRIAKNIQYF
once	.	TRBV7-9	TRBJ1-2	14	TGTGCCAGCAGTCCCGACACAGAACTCTATGGCTACACCTTC	CASSPDTELYGYTF
.	.	TRBV3-1/TRBV3-2	TRBJ2-5	13	TGTGCCAGCAGCCAGAGTGGGGGCGAGACCCAGTACTTC	CASSQSGGETQYF
few	.	TRBV11-2	TRBJ1-2	13	TGTGCCAGCAGCTTAGGCCACGAAAGTGGCTACACCTTC	CASSLGHESGYTF
.	TRBD2	TRBV7-9	TRBJ2-3	12	TGTGCCAGCCGCGGGGGTGCTGATACGCAGTATTTT	CASRGGADTQYF
.	TRBD2	TRBV10-3	TRBJ2-1	16	TGTGCCATCAGAATAGCCATAGCGGGAGGGTCAAATGAGCAGTTCTTC	CAIRIAIAGGSNEQFF
once	TRBD1	TRBV3-1/TRBV3-2	TRBJ2-5	15	TGTGCCAGCAGCCAAGTAGAGGGGGCGGCGGAGACCCAGTACTTC	CASSQVEGAAETQYF
.	TRBD2	TRBV6-5	TRBJ2-7	14	TGTGCCAGCACCCCAGCGGGAGGCTTCTACGAGCAGTACTTC	CASTPAGGFYEQYF
.	TRBD2	TRBV19	TRBJ2-2	15	TGTGCCAGTAGTATAGTCGGGGGGGGCGGCGGGGAGCTGTTTTTT	CASSIVGGGGGELFF
.	.	TRBV3-1/TRBV3-2	TRBJ2-2	15	TGTGCCAGCAGCCCTAGGACTATCCGACCTGGGGAGCTGTTTTTT	CASSPRTIRPGELFF
few	TRBD1	TRBV6-4	TRBJ2-1	15	TGTGCCAGCTCTTGGCAGGGGGCCCTCGACAATGAGCAGTTCTTC	CASSWQGALDNEQFF